The rows below give T cell receptor beta chains drawn from one sample of a study of T cell responses to AZD1222 COVID-19 vaccine. The protocol was immunoSEQ multiplex PCR, while the TCRdb copy is restricted to in-frame clones and leaves out a portion. The data show 110,000 to 150,000 clones, with more than 85% seen just once and roughly 9% held by the top ten. Sequenced material: peripheral blood, taken on day 0 of AZD1222 vaccination. These receptors all stem from an adult in good health. The CDR3 runs from the conserved cysteine through the conserved F or W. Fields, in order: D gene, clone size, J gene, V gene, CDR3 DNA, CDR3 protein. A D gene is named only where the DNA matches it firmly. Where a row states a size, it is once, few, many or the class of an expanded clone; other rows omit it.

d_gene: .
abundance: once
j_gene: TRBJ1-1
v_gene: TRBV11-2
CDR3nt: TGTGCCAGCAGCTTAGGAGCAGGGGTAATTATGAACACTGAAGCTTTCTTT
CDR3aa: CASSLGAGVIMNTEAFF

d_gene: .
abundance: .
j_gene: TRBJ1-5
v_gene: TRBV14
CDR3nt: TGTGCCAGCAGCCTCCTAAAAGGGCAGTCGGGTTTGAGCAATCAGCCCCAGCATTTT
CDR3aa: CASSLLKGQSGLSNQPQHF

d_gene: .
abundance: .
j_gene: TRBJ1-5
v_gene: TRBV7-9
CDR3nt: TGTGCCAGCAGCCCGGACAGTCTAGGCAATCAGCCCCAGCATTTT
CDR3aa: CASSPDSLGNQPQHF

d_gene: .
abundance: once
j_gene: TRBJ1-1
v_gene: TRBV27
CDR3nt: TGTGCCAGCAGTCCCCCCAGGGAGGTGAGCACTGAAGCTTTCTTT
CDR3aa: CASSPPREVSTEAFF

d_gene: TRBD1
abundance: .
j_gene: TRBJ1-2
v_gene: TRBV10-3
CDR3nt: TGTGCCATCAGCGCCGGGACAGCTAACTATGGCTACACCTTC
CDR3aa: CAISAGTANYGYTF

d_gene: .
abundance: .
j_gene: TRBJ1-2
v_gene: TRBV13
CDR3nt: TGTGCCAGCAGCTTAGAGGGGACGGCCCACTATGGCTACACCTTC
CDR3aa: CASSLEGTAHYGYTF

d_gene: .
abundance: .
j_gene: TRBJ1-2
v_gene: TRBV7-9
CDR3nt: TGTGCCAGCAGCTCCCGTCTGGAGGGCGGTTATGGCTACACCTTC
CDR3aa: CASSSRLEGGYGYTF

d_gene: .
abundance: once
j_gene: TRBJ1-3
v_gene: TRBV18
CDR3nt: TGTGCCAGCTCACTCGGACAGACTGGAAACACCATATATTTT
CDR3aa: CASSLGQTGNTIYF

d_gene: TRBD1
abundance: once
j_gene: TRBJ1-2
v_gene: TRBV2
CDR3nt: TGTGCCAGCAGTGGACAGGGGAAATACGGCTACACCTTC
CDR3aa: CASSGQGKYGYTF

d_gene: .
abundance: .
j_gene: TRBJ1-2
v_gene: TRBV3-1/TRBV3-2
CDR3nt: TGTGCCAGCAGCCGGGCGGACAGCAATAACTATGGCTACACCTTC
CDR3aa: CASSRADSNNYGYTF

d_gene: TRBD2
abundance: .
j_gene: TRBJ2-1
v_gene: TRBV5-8
CDR3nt: TGTGCCAGCAGCTTTCAGCGGGGGGGGGACAATGAGCAGTTCTTC
CDR3aa: CASSFQRGGDNEQFF

d_gene: .
abundance: .
j_gene: TRBJ1-2
v_gene: TRBV7-9
CDR3nt: TGTGCCAGCAGACCTGGACTTAACTATGGCTACACCTTC
CDR3aa: CASRPGLNYGYTF

d_gene: .
abundance: once
j_gene: TRBJ1-2
v_gene: TRBV6-1
CDR3nt: TGTGCCAGCAGTGAAGGCACTAACTATGGCTACACCTTC
CDR3aa: CASSEGTNYGYTF

d_gene: .
abundance: once
j_gene: TRBJ1-5
v_gene: TRBV12-3/TRBV12-4
CDR3nt: TGTGCCAGCAGTCCTGGACATCAGCCCCAGCATTTT
CDR3aa: CASSPGHQPQHF

d_gene: .
abundance: .
j_gene: TRBJ1-5
v_gene: TRBV3-1/TRBV3-2
CDR3nt: TGTGCCAGCAGCCGGGACGGGGGTCAGCCCCAGCATTTT
CDR3aa: CASSRDGGQPQHF

d_gene: .
abundance: .
j_gene: TRBJ2-3
v_gene: TRBV5-4
CDR3nt: TGTGCCAGCAGCTTGTGGGGGACGTCTAGCACAGATACGCAGTATTTT
CDR3aa: CASSLWGTSSTDTQYF

d_gene: TRBD1
abundance: .
j_gene: TRBJ1-6
v_gene: TRBV5-6
CDR3nt: TGTGCCAGCAGCTTGCTCAGGGGGGTAAAGGATTCACCCCTCCACTTT
CDR3aa: CASSLLRGVKDSPLHF

d_gene: TRBD1
abundance: .
j_gene: TRBJ1-6
v_gene: TRBV2
CDR3nt: TGTGCCAGCAGTGGCGGGACAGGGATAACCTATAATTCACCCCTCCACTTT
CDR3aa: CASSGGTGITYNSPLHF

d_gene: TRBD2
abundance: .
j_gene: TRBJ2-6
v_gene: TRBV13
CDR3nt: TGTGCCAGCAGCCCCCCGCAAGGGCTAGCGGGGGGACCTGGGGCCAACGTCCTGACTTTC
CDR3aa: CASSPPQGLAGGPGANVLTF

d_gene: TRBD1
abundance: .
j_gene: TRBJ2-7
v_gene: TRBV19
CDR3nt: TGTGCCAGTAGTATAGAGCAGGGGGTCTACGAGCAGTACTTC
CDR3aa: CASSIEQGVYEQYF

d_gene: .
abundance: .
j_gene: TRBJ1-6
v_gene: TRBV11-1
CDR3nt: TGTGCCAGCAGCTTACAGGGGAATTCACCCCTCCACTTT
CDR3aa: CASSLQGNSPLHF

d_gene: .
abundance: few
j_gene: TRBJ2-7
v_gene: TRBV19
CDR3nt: TGTGCCAGTAGTACAGATTCAACAGGCAGCTCCTACGAGCAGTACTTC
CDR3aa: CASSTDSTGSSYEQYF

d_gene: .
abundance: .
j_gene: TRBJ2-2
v_gene: TRBV28
CDR3nt: TGTGCCAGCACTAACCGGGGCAACACCGGGGAGCTGTTTTTT
CDR3aa: CASTNRGNTGELFF

d_gene: TRBD1
abundance: .
j_gene: TRBJ2-2
v_gene: TRBV5-1
CDR3nt: TGCGCCAGCAGCTGGGACAGGGCGAATTCCGGGGAGCTGTTTTTT
CDR3aa: CASSWDRANSGELFF

d_gene: .
abundance: .
j_gene: TRBJ2-1
v_gene: TRBV21-1
CDR3nt: TGTGCCAGCAGCGGTAAGAAGGGGACCCGGGACACGAAGGGGGGTATGTGGTTCTTC
CDR3aa: CASSGKKGTRDTKGGMWFF

d_gene: TRBD2
abundance: few
j_gene: TRBJ2-3
v_gene: TRBV6-5
CDR3nt: TGTGCCAGCAGTCGTCTAGCGGGGGGGGCAGATACGCAGTATTTT
CDR3aa: CASSRLAGGADTQYF

d_gene: .
abundance: .
j_gene: TRBJ2-2
v_gene: TRBV6-1
CDR3nt: TGTGCCAGCAGTGAAGACGTTGGGATCTCCGGGGAGCTGTTTTTT
CDR3aa: CASSEDVGISGELFF

d_gene: .
abundance: .
j_gene: TRBJ1-2
v_gene: TRBV12-3/TRBV12-4
CDR3nt: TGTGCCAGCAGTTTAGGGACGGACTATGGCTACACCTTC
CDR3aa: CASSLGTDYGYTF

d_gene: .
abundance: .
j_gene: TRBJ1-3
v_gene: TRBV11-1
CDR3nt: TGTGCCAGCAGCCCTAGGACATCTCTTCGAAACACCATATATTTT
CDR3aa: CASSPRTSLRNTIYF

d_gene: .
abundance: .
j_gene: TRBJ1-1
v_gene: TRBV7-9
CDR3nt: TGTGCCAGCAGCTCCGCCTATACATATATGAACACTGAAGCTTTCTTT
CDR3aa: CASSSAYTYMNTEAFF

d_gene: .
abundance: .
j_gene: TRBJ2-1
v_gene: TRBV30
CDR3nt: TGTGCCTGGAGTCAGGCGTCCGAGCAGTTCTTC
CDR3aa: CAWSQASEQFF

d_gene: .
abundance: .
j_gene: TRBJ1-2
v_gene: TRBV12-3/TRBV12-4
CDR3nt: TGTGCCAGCAGTTCCTGGCAGGCTTTCTCCTTC
CDR3aa: CASSSWQAFSF

d_gene: .
abundance: once
j_gene: TRBJ1-1
v_gene: TRBV4-2
CDR3nt: TGTGCCAGCAGCCGACGACTTGAGGCTGAAGCTTTCTTT
CDR3aa: CASSRRLEAEAFF

d_gene: .
abundance: .
j_gene: TRBJ1-2
v_gene: TRBV27
CDR3nt: TGTGCCAGCAGTTTAAGGGGGGGAGGCTACACCTTC
CDR3aa: CASSLRGGGYTF

d_gene: .
abundance: .
j_gene: TRBJ1-5
v_gene: TRBV6-5
CDR3nt: TGTGCCAGCAGTTACTCCGGACAGAGCAATCAGCCCCAGCATTTT
CDR3aa: CASSYSGQSNQPQHF

d_gene: .
abundance: .
j_gene: TRBJ2-2
v_gene: TRBV12-3/TRBV12-4
CDR3nt: TGTGCCAGCAGTTTTCAGGGTGGCGGGGAGCTGTTTTTT
CDR3aa: CASSFQGGGELFF

d_gene: TRBD1
abundance: .
j_gene: TRBJ2-7
v_gene: TRBV7-2
CDR3nt: TGTGCCAGCAGCCCACGTGGACAGGGAGTTTACGAGCAGTACTTC
CDR3aa: CASSPRGQGVYEQYF

d_gene: .
abundance: once
j_gene: TRBJ1-1
v_gene: TRBV29-1
CDR3nt: TGCAGCGTTGACGGTGCGTCGGTGGGCACTGAAGCTTTCTTT
CDR3aa: CSVDGASVGTEAFF

d_gene: TRBD2
abundance: .
j_gene: TRBJ2-3
v_gene: TRBV6-4
CDR3nt: TGTGCCAGCAGTGAACTAGCGTACACAGATACGCAGTATTTT
CDR3aa: CASSELAYTDTQYF

d_gene: .
abundance: once
j_gene: TRBJ1-2
v_gene: TRBV7-2
CDR3nt: TGTGCCAGCAGCTTAGGAGAAGGGCGGGGCTACACCTTC
CDR3aa: CASSLGEGRGYTF

d_gene: .
abundance: .
j_gene: TRBJ1-2
v_gene: TRBV6-5
CDR3nt: TGTGCCAGCATTAAGGGCCCTTTCTATGGCTACACCTTC
CDR3aa: CASIKGPFYGYTF

d_gene: TRBD1
abundance: .
j_gene: TRBJ1-5
v_gene: TRBV19
CDR3nt: TGTGCCAGTAGTATAACTGTTGGGACAGCTAATCAGCCCCAGCATTTT
CDR3aa: CASSITVGTANQPQHF

d_gene: .
abundance: .
j_gene: TRBJ2-3
v_gene: TRBV4-1
CDR3nt: TGCGCCAGCAGCCAAGGGTGGGGGCAGGATACGCAGTATTTT
CDR3aa: CASSQGWGQDTQYF

d_gene: .
abundance: .
j_gene: TRBJ1-5
v_gene: TRBV10-2
CDR3nt: TGCGCCAGCAGTGGGGGCAGGGATGCGCGGCAGCCCCAGCATTTT
CDR3aa: CASSGGRDARQPQHF

d_gene: .
abundance: .
j_gene: TRBJ2-7
v_gene: TRBV7-9
CDR3nt: TGTGCCAGCAGCTTACGGGGTGAGGACGAGCAGTACTTC
CDR3aa: CASSLRGEDEQYF

d_gene: .
abundance: .
j_gene: TRBJ1-4
v_gene: TRBV2
CDR3nt: TGTGCCAGCAGTGACGGAGTCAGTCTGAATGAAAAACTGTTTTTT
CDR3aa: CASSDGVSLNEKLFF